What follows are 13 T cell receptor beta chains derived from one specimen sequenced in a study of OX40 agonist ivuxolimab in advanced cancers. Using immunoSEQ multiplex PCR, the repertoire was profiled, and TCRdb retains in-frame clones only, with some absent. The sample has around 45,000 clones; around 77% are singletons. Material: CD4+ or CD8+ T cells sorted from blood, obtained in a trial of the OX40 agonist ivuxolimab. Receptors originate from an adult with an advanced solid tumor such as melanoma, head and neck, liver or kidney cancer.

The chain combines TRBV5-1 with TRBJ2-2, with a tentative D call TRBD1 (6 bases). The CDR3 consists of 16 residues. Germline V gene sequence: CDR1 SGHRS, CDR2 YFSETQ. The V and J ends lost 2 bases and 0 bases respectively, with 11 bases between them. The CDR3 region has the DNA TGCGCCAGCAGCTTCATCAGGGGATCGAACACCGGGGAGCTGTTTTTT. This sequence encodes CASSFIRGSNTGELFF.

The gene calls are TRBV6-5 and TRBJ1-5; tentative D call: TRBD1 (5 bases). This CDR3 has 15 amino acids. Germline V gives CDR1 MNHEY, CDR2 SVGAGI. Trimming shortened V by 0 bases and J by 0 bases, and 6 bases separated the two germline ends. The CDR3 region is CASSYSGVSNQPQHF. CDR3 bases: TGTGCCAGCAGTTACTCGGGGGTTAGCAATCAGCCCCAGCATTTT.

The chain has TRBV29-1 and TRBJ1-2; the match to TRBD1 covers 10 bases. The CDR3 sequence is 16 residues long. V shed 5 bases and J 0 bases; nucleotides not matched to a gene: 9. Germline V lookup: CDR1 SQVTM, CDR2 ANQGSEA. The CDR3 DNA reads TGCAGCGTTCCAAAACTTGGACAGGGGGCTAACTATGGCTACACCTTC. Its protein is CSVPKLGQGANYGYTF.

This clone showed up just a few times. The chain combines TRBV27 with TRBJ2-7; D not resolved. V was shortened by 5 bases and J by 4 bases, with 15 bases between the two germline ends. Germline CDR1 and CDR2: MNHEY and SMNVEV (reference sequence). There are 14 residues in the CDR3. CDR3 sequence (DNA): TGTGCCAGCAGTAAAGCGCTAACTGTGTACGAGCAGTACTTC. Protein sequence: CASSKALTVYEQYF.

The rearrangement joins TRBV4-1 to TRBJ2-1, with 7 bases lining up with TRBD2. V lost 0 bases to trimming and J lost 7 bases; unmatched junction nucleotides: 12. The CDR3 is made up of 17 amino acids. Germline CDR1 MGHRA, CDR2 YSYEKL. CDR3 residues: CASSQDRAGAQDNEQFF. CDR3 nucleotides: TGCGCCAGCAGCCAAGATAGGGCGGGAGCCCAAGATAATGAGCAGTTCTTC.

The chain links TRBV7-2 to TRBJ2-4; the D is unclear. V lost 5 bases and J 14 bases, leaving 13 bases between the germline ends. Germline CDR1 SGHTA, CDR2 FQGNSA. The CDR3 loop spans 11 amino acids. As DNA, the CDR3 is TGTGCCAGCAGCGTCGGGTATCAGGAGTACTTC. This encodes CASSVGYQEYF.

The chain has TRBV7-9 and TRBJ2-1; 11 nucleotides match TRBD2. With V trimmed by 5 bases and J by 5 bases, 5 bases remained unmatched. From germline, CDR1 is SEHNR and CDR2 FQNEAQ (reference sequence). The CDR3 is made up of 15 amino acids. The CDR3 here is CASSKGLAENNEQFF. The CDR3 nucleotides are TGTGCCAGCAGCAAGGGACTAGCGGAAAACAATGAGCAGTTCTTC.

The rearrangement joins TRBV5-1 to TRBJ2-2; 14 nucleotides agree with TRBD2. The V and J ends lost 3 bases and 6 bases, in that order; junction bases with no gene match: 1. Germline V gene lookup returns CDR1 SGHRS and CDR2 YFSETQ. The CDR3 has 15 residues. CDR3 protein: CASSWGLAGAGELFF. DNA for the CDR3: TGCGCCAGCAGCTGGGGACTAGCGGGAGCCGGGGAGCTGTTTTTT.

The chain uses TRBV10-3 and TRBJ2-3, with D hard to call. This CDR3 region has 15 residues. V dropped 2 bases and J dropped 1 base, with 10 bases sitting between them. CDR1 and CDR2 from the germline V gene are ENHRY and SYGVKD. The DNA for the CDR3 is TGTGCCATCAGTGAGGGCAGGAGAGGCACAGATACGCAGTATTTT. It yields the protein CAISEGRRGTDTQYF.

The gene calls are TRBV5-1 and TRBJ2-5, with D unclear. Trimming removed 3 bases at V and 1 base at J, with 4 bases between. This CDR3 is 12 amino acids long. Germline lookup yields CDR1 SGHRS and CDR2 YFSETQ. This CDR3 is CASSWSQETQYF. CDR3 DNA sequence: TGCGCCAGCAGCTGGTCCCAAGAGACCCAGTACTTC.

The chain links TRBV28 to TRBJ2-7; 7 bases align to TRBD1. The junction had 11 bases not matched to a gene; V was cut back by 4 bases and J by 5 bases. CDR1 MDHEN and CDR2 SYDVKM come from the germline V gene. The CDR3 is 15 residues long. Here the CDR3 DNA reads TGTGCCAGCAGTTCGTCGACAGGGAGCTTTGACGAGCAGTACTTC. Its translation: CASSSSTGSFDEQYF.

The chain employs TRBV6-6 and TRBJ1-2; tentative D call: TRBD1 (5 bases). Germline V gene lookup returns CDR1 MNHNY and CDR2 SVGAGI (reference sequence). CDR3 length equals 10 residues. Trimming took off 7 bases at V and 7 bases at J, with 7 bases between the two ends. This CDR3 reads CASIGGGYTF. The CDR3 bases are TGTGCCAGCATTGGGGGTGGCTACACCTTC.

The CDR3 spells CASSLIGAGESPLHF. Written as DNA, the CDR3 is TGTGCCAGCTCGTTAATCGGGGCAGGGGAGTCACCCCTCCACTTT. The gene calls are TRBV18 and TRBJ1-6; perhaps TRBD1 as D (6 bases). The CDR3 is made up of 15 amino acids. V gave up 6 bases and J gave up 10 bases, with 19 bases separating them. CDR1 and CDR2 (germline): KGHSH, LQKENI. Together with reference TRBV18 and TRBJ1-6, the CDR3 gives the full variable domain: NAGVMQNPRHLVRRRGQEARLRCSPMKGHSHVYWYRQLPEEGLKFMVYLQKENIIDESGMPKERFSAEFPKEGPSILRIQQVVRGDSAAYFCASSLIGAGESPLHFGNGTRLTVT.